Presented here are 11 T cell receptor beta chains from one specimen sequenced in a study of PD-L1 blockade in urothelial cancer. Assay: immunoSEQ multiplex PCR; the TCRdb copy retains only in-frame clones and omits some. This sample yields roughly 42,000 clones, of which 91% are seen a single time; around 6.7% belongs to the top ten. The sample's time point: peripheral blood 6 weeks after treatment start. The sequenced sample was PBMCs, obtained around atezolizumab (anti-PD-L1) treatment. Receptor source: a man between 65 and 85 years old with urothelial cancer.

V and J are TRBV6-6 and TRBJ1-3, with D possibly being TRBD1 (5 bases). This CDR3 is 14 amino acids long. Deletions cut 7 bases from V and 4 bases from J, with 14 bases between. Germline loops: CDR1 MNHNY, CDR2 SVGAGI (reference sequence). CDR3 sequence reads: CASTSPTAGNTIYF. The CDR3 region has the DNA TGTGCCAGCACTTCCCCGACAGCAGGAAACACCATATATTTT.

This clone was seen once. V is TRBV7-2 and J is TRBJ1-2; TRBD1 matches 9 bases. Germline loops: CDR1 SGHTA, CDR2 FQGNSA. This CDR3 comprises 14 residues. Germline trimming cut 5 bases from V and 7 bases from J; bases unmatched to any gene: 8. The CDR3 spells CASSTRQGGSGYTF. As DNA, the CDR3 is TGTGCCAGCAGCACCAGACAGGGGGGCAGTGGCTACACCTTC. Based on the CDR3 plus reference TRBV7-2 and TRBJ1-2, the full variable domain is GAGVSQSPSNKVTEKGKDVELRCDPISGHTALYWYRQSLGQGLEFLIYFQGNSAPDKSGLPSDRFSAERTGGSVSTLTIQRTQQEDSAVYLCASSTRQGGSGYTFGSGTRLTVV.

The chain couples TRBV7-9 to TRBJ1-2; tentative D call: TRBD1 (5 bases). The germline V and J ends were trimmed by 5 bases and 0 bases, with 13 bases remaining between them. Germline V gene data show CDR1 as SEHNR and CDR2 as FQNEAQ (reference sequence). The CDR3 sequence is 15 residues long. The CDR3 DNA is TGTGCCAGCAGCCCCACGGGGGGAACTAACTATGGCTACACCTTC. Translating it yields CASSPTGGTNYGYTF.

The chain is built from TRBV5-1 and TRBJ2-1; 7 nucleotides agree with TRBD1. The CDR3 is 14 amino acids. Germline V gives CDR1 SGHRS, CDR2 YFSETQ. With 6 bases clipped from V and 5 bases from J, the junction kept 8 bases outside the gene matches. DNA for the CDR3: TGCGCCAGCACAATCGGGACAGCAAACAATGAGCAGTTCTTC. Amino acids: CASTIGTANNEQFF.

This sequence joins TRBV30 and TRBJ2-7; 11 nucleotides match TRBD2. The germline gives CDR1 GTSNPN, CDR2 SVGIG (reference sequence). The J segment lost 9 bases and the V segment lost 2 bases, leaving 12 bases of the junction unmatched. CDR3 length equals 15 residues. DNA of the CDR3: TGTGCCTGGAGTCCCCGGACTAGCGGGCCCCTCGGGCAGTACTTC. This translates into CAWSPRTSGPLGQYF.

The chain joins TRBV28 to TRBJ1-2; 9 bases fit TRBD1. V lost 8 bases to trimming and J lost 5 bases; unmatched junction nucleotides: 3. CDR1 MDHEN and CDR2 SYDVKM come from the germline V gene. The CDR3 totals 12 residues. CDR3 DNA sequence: TGTGCCAGCGGGACAGGGCTTTATGGCTACACCTTC. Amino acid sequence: CASGTGLYGYTF.

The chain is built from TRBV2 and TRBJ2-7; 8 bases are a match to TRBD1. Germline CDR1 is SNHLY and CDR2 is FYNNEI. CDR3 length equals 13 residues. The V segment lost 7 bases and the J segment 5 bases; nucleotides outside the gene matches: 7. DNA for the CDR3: TGTGCCAGCACAACGGACAGGGTAGACGAGCAGTACTTC. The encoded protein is CASTTDRVDEQYF.

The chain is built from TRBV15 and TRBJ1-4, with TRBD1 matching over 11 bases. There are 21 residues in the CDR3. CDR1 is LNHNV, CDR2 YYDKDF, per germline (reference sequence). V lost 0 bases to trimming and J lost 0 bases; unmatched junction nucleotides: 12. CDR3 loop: CATSRDIPGQGDGATNEKLFF. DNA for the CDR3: TGTGCCACCAGCAGAGATATCCCGGGACAGGGGGATGGGGCAACTAATGAAAAACTGTTTTTT.

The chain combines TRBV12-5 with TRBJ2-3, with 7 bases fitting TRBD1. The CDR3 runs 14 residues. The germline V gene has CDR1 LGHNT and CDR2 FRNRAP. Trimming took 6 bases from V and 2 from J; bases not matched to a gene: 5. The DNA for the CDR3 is TGTGCTAGTGGCCCGGGACAGATCACAGATACGCAGTATTTT. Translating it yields CASGPGQITDTQYF.

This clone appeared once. In nucleotides, the CDR3 is TGTGCCAGCAGCTTGATTGTCGGCGGGGAGCTGTTTTTT. Residues: CASSLIVGGELFF. The chain is built from TRBV6-5 and TRBJ2-2; D remains ambiguous. CDR1 is MNHEY and CDR2 is SVGAGI in the germline V gene. The CDR3 sequence is 13 residues long. V was cut by 6 bases and J by 7 bases, with 12 bases left in between.

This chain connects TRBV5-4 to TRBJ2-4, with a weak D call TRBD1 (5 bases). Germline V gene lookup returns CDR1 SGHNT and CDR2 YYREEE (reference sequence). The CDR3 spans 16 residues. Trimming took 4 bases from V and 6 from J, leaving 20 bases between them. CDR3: CASSLGSTERGNIQYF. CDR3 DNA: TGTGCCAGCAGCCTCGGGTCAACAGAAAGGGGAAACATTCAGTACTTC.